These 18 T cell receptor beta chains were all obtained from the same sample, sequenced in a study of T cells expressing NK-cell markers (dated by TCRdb to the early 2020s). Receptor amplification or capture employed 5' RACE. Sequencer: Illumina HiSeq 2000. With the reads reprocessed by TCRdb, a single entry stands for each CDR3 protein sequence and no DNA is reported. The table kept for this sample lists 350,000 to 450,000 distinct CDR3 sequences. Around 5.3% of the sample is in the top ten clones. The specimen was blood T cells: a sorted CD56 or NKG2C T cell subset, CD4+ or CD8+ T cells, or bulk PBMC T cells (not recorded which). The source is a man aged 18 to 69 in good health.

This chain uses TRBV20-1 with TRBJ2-7; TCRdb names TRBD2, which stays unverified in the absence of DNA. This CDR3 is 16 amino acids long. Germline V gives CDR1 DFQATT, CDR2 SNEGSKA (reference sequence). This CDR3 reads CSAKSQRGALYYEQYF.

V and J are TRBV5-5 and TRBJ1-1. Germline V CDR1 and CDR2: SGHKS, YYEKEE (reference sequence). The CDR3 length is 13 residues. This CDR3 is CASSNRMGSEAFF.

CDR3 in amino acids: CASSVDLADTDTQYF. The chain employs TRBV9 and TRBJ2-3. The CDR3 contains 15 residues. Germline assignment: CDR1 SGDLS and CDR2 YYNGEE.

This sequence joins TRBV29-1 and TRBJ1-1; TCRdb picks TRBD1, but there is no DNA to check that call. This CDR3 has 14 amino acids. CDR1 and CDR2 (germline): SQVTM, ANQGSEA. The CDR3 loop is CSVGARRGGTEAFF.

The J gene is TRBJ1-1, the V gene TRBV12-3 or TRBV12-4; there is no DNA to check the TCRdb D call of TRBD1. The CDR3 has 14 amino acids. Here the CDR3 reads CASSWRTGRTEAFF.

The V call is TRBV12-3 or TRBV12-4, the J call TRBJ2-3; TCRdb indicates TRBD2, and absent DNA this call remains unverified. The CDR3 consists of 15 residues. CDR3 sequence reads: CASSLNSGGADTQYF.

This rearrangement joins TRBV20-1 to TRBJ2-2; TCRdb indicates TRBD1, and absent DNA this call remains unverified. This CDR3 comprises 15 residues. Germline loops: CDR1 DFQATT, CDR2 SNEGSKA (reference sequence). The CDR3 loop is CSASPWGRGTGELFF.

This chain uses TRBV4-2 with TRBJ2-7; without DNA, the TCRdb call of TRBD2 cannot be checked. Germline loops: CDR1 LGHNA, CDR2 YNFKEQ. This CDR3 region has 15 residues. CDR3 sequence: CASSLASGGTYEQYF.

The CDR3 sequence: CATRTGLRYEQYF. V gene TRBV28 combines with J gene TRBJ2-7; the D call from TCRdb, TRBD1, cannot be confirmed without DNA. The CDR3 length is 13 residues. Germline lookup yields CDR1 MDHEN and CDR2 SYDVKM.

The rearrangement uses TRBV20-1 and TRBJ2-1; TCRdb designates TRBD1, a call that cannot be tested without DNA. The V gene's germline CDR1 is DFQATT and CDR2 SNEGSKA (reference sequence). CDR3 length: 15 residues. CDR3 sequence reads: CSAPPQGRGYNEQFF.

J is TRBJ2-7 and V is TRBV19. This CDR3 is 13 amino acids long. Germline CDR1 is LNHDA and CDR2 is SQIVND (reference sequence). The CDR3 loop reads CASSKTATYEQYF.

The J gene is TRBJ2-3, the V gene TRBV24-1; TCRdb reports TRBD2, a call that lacks DNA to check it against. Germline loops: CDR1 KGHDR, CDR2 SFDVKD. The length of the CDR3 is 16 residues. Here the CDR3 reads CATSVPGTSGGDTQYF.

The V gene is TRBV6-1, the J gene TRBJ2-7; TCRdb reports TRBD2, a call that lacks DNA to check it against. Germline CDR1 reads MNHNS; CDR2 reads SASEGT. This CDR3 is 16 amino acids long. The CDR3 loop is CASRPGLAGGLYEQYF.

This chain connects TRBV9 to TRBJ2-1; lacking DNA, the TRBD2 call made by TCRdb goes unchecked. The CDR3 sequence is 18 residues long. From germline, CDR1 is SGDLS and CDR2 YYNGEE. The CDR3 loop is CASSVGSLALSSYNEQFF.

The rearrangement links TRBV5-1 to TRBJ1-6. CDR3 length equals 14 residues. The germline gives CDR1 SGHRS, CDR2 YFSETQ. CDR3 region: CASSLGDYNSPLHF.

The chain uses TRBV2 and TRBJ2-1; checking the TCRdb D call of TRBD2 is not possible without DNA. CDR3 length: 15 residues. The germline gives CDR1 SNHLY, CDR2 FYNNEI. CDR3: CASSYLAGGTNEQFF.

This sequence joins TRBV3-1 and TRBJ2-1; the TRBD1 assignment by TCRdb is unverifiable without DNA. Germline V lookup: CDR1 LGHDT, CDR2 YNNKEL (reference sequence). The length of the CDR3 is 15 residues. The CDR3 is CASSQGGGMSNEQFF.

The genes are TRBV6-1 and TRBJ1-4. The CDR3 loop spans 14 amino acids. Germline V gives CDR1 MNHNS, CDR2 SASEGT. CDR3: CASSKDSRNEKLFF.